The next 27 T cell receptor beta chains were all read from a single sample in a study of control samples from healthy donors and cancer patients. Measured with immunoSEQ multiplex PCR; TCRdb has only the in-frame clones, and not every one. The sample consists of 150,000 to 200,000 clones, 80% to 90% of them appearing once. What was sequenced was blood. Receptor source: a woman in her thirties in good health.

This clone appeared once. J is TRBJ2-2 and V is TRBV5-1; TRBD2 aligns across 7 bases. Germline lookup yields CDR1 SGHRS and CDR2 YFSETQ. After removal of 5 bases from V and 6 bases from J, the junction contained 10 bases not matched to a gene. The CDR3 has 15 residues. The CDR3 nucleotides are TGCGCCAGCAGTCCAACAGCGGGGCGAGCCGGGGAGCTGTTTTTT. This translates into CASSPTAGRAGELFF.

V gene TRBV4-1 combines with J gene TRBJ2-2, with 7 bases aligning to TRBD2. Looked up from germline, CDR1 is MGHRA and CDR2 is YSYEKL. The CDR3 has 18 amino acids. Trimming removed 1 base from V and 4 bases from J; junction bases left unmatched: 12. The CDR3 coding sequence is TGCGCCAGCAGCCAAGGCCGAGGAAGGGGACTACTCACCGGGGAGCTGTTTTTT. It yields the protein CASSQGRGRGLLTGELFF.

This chain links TRBV7-9 with TRBJ2-1; D is perhaps TRBD1 or TRBD2 (5 bases each). V was clipped by 1 base and J by 9 bases, with 13 bases between them. This CDR3 spans 14 amino acids. The germline V gene has CDR1 SEHNR and CDR2 FQNEAQ (reference sequence). CDR3 residues: CASSLGRGDGEQFF. The CDR3 DNA is TGTGCCAGCAGCTTAGGAAGAGGGGATGGTGAGCAGTTCTTC. The full variable domain, its missing parts supplied by reference TRBV7-9 and TRBJ2-1, is DTGVSQNPRHKITKRGQNVTFRCDPISEHNRLYWYRQTLGQGPEFLTYFQNEAQLEKSRLLSDRFSAERPKGSFSTLEIQRTEQGDSAMYLCASSLGRGDGEQFFGPGTRLTVL.

This chain joins TRBV6-5 and TRBJ2-7, with 8 bases matching TRBD1. Trimming took 8 bases from V and 2 from J; bases not matched to a gene: 8. CDR3 length: 14 residues. Per germline, CDR1 MNHEY and CDR2 SVGAGI. The CDR3 spells CASGPGQGPYEQYV. The CDR3 nucleotides are TGTGCCAGCGGCCCCGGACAGGGCCCCTACGAGCAGTACGTC.

The V call is TRBV10-1, the J call TRBJ2-7; no clear D gene. Germline values: CDR1 WNHNN, CDR2 SYGVQD (reference sequence). The CDR3 is 13 residues long. Trimming left V 7 bases short and J 3 bases short, with 13 bases between. The CDR3 nucleotides are TGCGCCAGCAATGTACGTGCGGACTACGAGCAGTACGTC. Amino acid sequence: CASNVRADYEQYV.

The chain joins TRBV5-1 to TRBJ2-1; perhaps TRBD2 as D (6 bases). Trimming removed 4 bases at V and 0 bases at J, with 14 bases between. The CDR3 has 16 residues. The germline CDR1 and CDR2 sequences are SGHRS and YFSETQ. The CDR3 spells CASSIPRGSSYNEQFF. The CDR3 bases are TGCGCCAGCAGCATACCACGGGGGAGCTCCTACAATGAGCAGTTCTTC.

This chain uses TRBV5-4 with TRBJ2-5; tentatively, D is TRBD1 (6 bases). V was pared by 2 bases and J by 8 bases, with 19 bases between. The CDR3 runs 15 residues. The germline CDR1 and CDR2 sequences are SGHNT and YYREEE (reference sequence). The CDR3, as DNA: TGTGCCAGCAGCTTATCCGGGACACCGGAGAAAACCCAGTACTTC. It yields the protein CASSLSGTPEKTQYF.

The chain carries TRBV19 and TRBJ1-1, with 7 bases matching TRBD1. V dropped 3 bases and J dropped 7; count of bases not matched to a gene: 8. The CDR3 sequence is 14 residues long. Germline V gene sequence: CDR1 LNHDA, CDR2 SQIVND (reference sequence). The CDR3 DNA is TGTGCCAGTAGTATTGGGCAGGGGGACGGTGAAGCTTTCTTT. Translation gives CASSIGQGDGEAFF.

V is TRBV6-5 and J is TRBJ2-3, with D tentatively TRBD2 (7 bases). With 5 bases removed from V and 5 bases from J, the gap between germline ends came to 17 bases. CDR3 size: 15 residues. Germline V gene data show CDR1 as MNHEY and CDR2 as SVGAGI. The CDR3 sequence is CASSTRGAGGDTQYF. CDR3 sequence (DNA): TGTGCCAGCAGTACACGGGGGGCGGGTGGAGATACGCAGTATTTT.

This rearrangement joins TRBV19 to TRBJ1-6; D is uncertain. Germline V gives CDR1 LNHDA, CDR2 SQIVND (reference sequence). The CDR3 covers 15 residues. V gave up 4 bases and J gave up 7 bases, with 14 bases separating them. The CDR3 reads CASSRDRASNSPLHF. DNA of the CDR3: TGTGCCAGTAGTAGAGACCGGGCCTCGAATTCACCCCTCCACTTT.

The table lists this clone with a few counts. The chain recombines TRBV6-4 with TRBJ2-2; a weak D match, TRBD1 (6 bases). Germline V gene data show CDR1 as MRHNA and CDR2 as SNTAGT. The V and J ends lost 6 bases and 3 bases respectively, with 11 bases between them. The CDR3 is 14 residues long. The CDR3 DNA is TGTGCCAGCAGACAGGGAACTGACACCGGGGAGCTGTTTTTT. As protein: CASRQGTDTGELFF.

V is TRBV12-3 or TRBV12-4 and J is TRBJ1-1, with 7 nucleotides matching TRBD1. J was trimmed by 4 bases and V by 6 bases; bases with no gene match: 2. The CDR3 has 12 residues. The DNA of the CDR3 is TGTGCCAGCAGCCACAGGGGCACTGAAGCTTTCTTT. Protein sequence: CASSHRGTEAFF.

The chain employs TRBV6-4 and TRBJ2-1; D gene ambiguous. The CDR3 is 14 residues long. Germline CDR1 and CDR2: MRHNA and SNTAGT. The V and J ends lost 8 bases and 0 bases respectively, with 11 bases between them. The CDR3 DNA sequence: TGTGCCAGCCGATCAAAGAGCTCCTACAATGAGCAGTTCTTC. It is translated as CASRSKSSYNEQFF.

V usage is TRBV7-9 and J usage is TRBJ2-5; perhaps TRBD1 as D (5 bases). The germline V gene encodes CDR1 SEHNR and CDR2 FQNEAQ (reference sequence). The CDR3 covers 13 residues. V lost 5 bases, J lost 2 bases, and 9 bases lay in between. For the CDR3, the DNA is TGTGCCAGCAGCGGCAGACAGCAAGAGACCCAGTACTTC. Its translation is CASSGRQQETQYF.

The V gene is TRBV6-1, the J gene TRBJ2-6, with TRBD1 identical over 8 bases. The V gene's germline CDR1 is MNHNS and CDR2 SASEGT. The CDR3 consists of 15 residues. J gave up 3 bases and V 3 bases, and 1 base lay outside the gene matches. In DNA, the CDR3 is TGTGCCAGCAGTGACAGGGGGCTTGGGGCCAACGTCCTGACTTTC. It translates to CASSDRGLGANVLTF.

The chain employs TRBV5-4 and TRBJ1-1, with D perhaps matching TRBD1 (6 bases). The CDR3 runs to 16 residues. Trimming pared 4 bases from V and 4 bases from J, leaving 20 bases between. In germline, CDR1 is SGHNT, CDR2 YYREEE (reference sequence). The CDR3 protein is CASSLFKGGQSTEAFF. The CDR3 nucleotides read TGTGCCAGCAGCCTCTTCAAAGGGGGGCAAAGCACTGAAGCTTTCTTT.

The chain joins TRBV3-1 (or the pseudogene TRBV3-2) to TRBJ2-7; D is unresolved. Germline lookup yields CDR1 LGHDT and CDR2 YNNKEL (reference sequence). V was cut by 3 bases and J by 1 base, with 10 bases left in between. The CDR3 is made up of 14 amino acids. The CDR3 sequence is CASSHTRRSYEQYF. The CDR3 DNA is TGTGCCAGCAGCCATACACGTAGATCCTACGAGCAGTACTTC.

The V call is TRBV6-5, the J call TRBJ1-1; D not certain. Trimming removed 5 bases at V and 1 base at J, with 5 bases between. The germline gives CDR1 MNHEY, CDR2 SVGAGI. The CDR3 totals 12 residues. CDR3 sequence (DNA): TGTGCCAGCAGTATGTCGAACACTGAAGCTTTCTTT. Its translation: CASSMSNTEAFF.

Concerning this clone itself: One junction end does not reproduce the germline sequence, and a read error may be involved. The V gene is TRBV11-2, the J gene TRBJ2-1, with a weak D call TRBD1 (6 bases). The CDR3 spans 12 residues. Germline-derived CDR1 and CDR2 are SGHAT and FQNNGV. The CDR3 sequence is CAGSSDRNEQFF. Here the CDR3 DNA reads TGTGCCGGCAGTTCGGACAGAAATGAGCAGTTCTTC.

The chain has TRBV21-1 and TRBJ1-5. TRBV21-1 has pseudogene status. This CDR3 is built from 15 residues. The CDR3 here is CASSLRRDSNQPQHF. CDR3 sequence (DNA): TGTGCCAGCAGCTTAAGGCGGGATAGCAATCAGCCCCAGCATTTT.

The V and J genes are TRBV5-1 and TRBJ1-1; D gene uncertain. This CDR3 spans 11 amino acids. Germline assignment: CDR1 SGHRS and CDR2 YFSETQ. V lost 2 bases, J lost 4 bases, and 3 bases lay in between. CDR3 sequence (DNA): TGCGCCAGCAGCTTCGGCACTGAAGCTTTCTTT. Its translation: CASSFGTEAFF.

The chain recombines TRBV7-9 with TRBJ1-1, with D uncertain. The CDR3 consists of 13 residues. Trimming removed 1 base at V and 2 bases at J, with 5 bases between. The germline gives CDR1 SEHNR, CDR2 FQNEAQ (reference sequence). CDR3 nucleotides: TGTGCCAGCAGCTTAGGCACCAACACTGAAGCTTTCTTT. This encodes CASSLGTNTEAFF.

J is TRBJ2-1 and V is TRBV6-5; 7 positions match TRBD1. Germline CDR1 MNHEY, CDR2 SVGAGI. This CDR3 region has 13 residues. The V gene end was trimmed by 6 bases and the J gene end by 7 bases; junction bases not matched to a gene: 6. CDR3 sequence: CASRKTGRNEQFF. CDR3 DNA: TGTGCCAGCAGAAAGACAGGGCGTAATGAGCAGTTCTTC.

V and J are TRBV4-1 and TRBJ2-1, with D unresolved. CDR1 MGHRA and CDR2 YSYEKL come from the germline V gene. V was trimmed by 2 bases and J by 9 bases, leaving 14 bases between them. This CDR3 is 14 amino acids long. The CDR3 reads CASSQSASGLEQFF. CDR3 bases: TGCGCCAGCAGCCAAAGCGCGTCGGGTCTTGAGCAGTTCTTC.

The chain employs TRBV10-1 and TRBJ2-1; 7 positions match TRBD2. The CDR3 length is 13 residues. Germline CDR1 is WNHNN and CDR2 is SYGVQD (reference sequence). V gave up 4 bases and J gave up 5 bases; unmatched junction bases: 2. CDR3 loop: CASSGSGNNEQFF. CDR3 DNA: TGCGCCAGCAGTGGGAGCGGGAACAATGAGCAGTTCTTC.

In this sample, this clone turned up once. Written as DNA, the CDR3 is TGTGCCAGCAGCCTCGGGACCTGGGAGGAAAAACTGTTTTTT. It is translated as CASSLGTWEEKLFF. V usage is TRBV6-5 and J usage is TRBJ1-4; D may be TRBD1 (5 bases). Trimming took off 6 bases at V and 8 bases at J, with 16 bases between the two ends. Germline-derived CDR1 and CDR2 are MNHEY and SVGAGI. The CDR3 consists of 14 residues.

CDR3 in amino acids: CASTLTPEQFF. CDR3 in DNA: TGTGCCAGCACCCTGACTCCTGAGCAGTTCTTC. The chain carries TRBV2 and TRBJ2-1; D remains unclear. The CDR3 runs to 11 residues. Germline CDR1 reads SNHLY; CDR2 reads FYNNEI. The V and J ends lost 7 bases and 9 bases respectively, with 10 bases between them.